The 22 T cell receptor beta chains reported below all come from one sample, sequenced in a study of shared clonotypes between healthy human individuals. The assay was immunoSEQ multiplex PCR, and TCRdb's table has in-frame clones only and misses some. The sample has over a million clones, around 74% seen once. Sample: memory CD4+ T cells sorted from blood. Subset reported: CD45RA-negative fraction. These TCRs come from a man aged 18 to 29 in good health.

V gene TRBV4-3 combines with J gene TRBJ2-7, with TRBD2 identical over 8 bases. The germline CDR1 and CDR2 sequences are LGHNA and YSLEER. This CDR3 region has 16 residues. J lost 4 bases, V lost 0 bases, and 8 bases had no gene match. CDR3 sequence: CASSQDTGGGRYEQYF. The CDR3 bases are TGCGCCAGCAGCCAAGATACGGGGGGCGGGAGGTACGAGCAGTACTTC.

The V and J genes are TRBV7-9 and TRBJ2-7, with D perhaps matching TRBD2 (6 bases). This CDR3 comprises 15 residues. V gave up 5 bases and J gave up 2 bases, with 16 bases separating them. Germline V CDR1 and CDR2: SEHNR, FQNEAQ (reference sequence). CDR3 DNA sequence: TGTGCCAGCAGCCCCCGGGGAGGCGGAGCCTACGAGCAGTACTTC. Its translation: CASSPRGGGAYEQYF.

A word on this clone: A junction end diverges from the germline sequence, so it may reflect a read error. V is TRBV14 and J is TRBJ2-4; D gene unclear. The CDR3 covers 11 residues. Germline V lookup: CDR1 SGHDN, CDR2 FVKESK. CDR3 DNA sequence: TGTGCCAGCAGCCAAGGACCTGGGGTTGTCTTC. Amino acid sequence: CASSQGPGVVF.

This clone has more than one count but fewer than ten. The chain uses TRBV4-1 and TRBJ1-4; D gene unclear. V was clipped by 0 bases and J by 14 bases, with 16 bases between them. This CDR3 spans 14 amino acids. Germline CDR1 and CDR2: MGHRA and YSYEKL. The CDR3 reads CASSQDSGFSSLFF. The CDR3 nucleotides read TGCGCCAGCAGCCAAGATTCGGGATTCTCCTCTCTGTTTTTT.

This sequence joins TRBV11-2 and TRBJ1-1; D unclear. CDR3 length equals 14 residues. In germline, CDR1 is SGHAT, CDR2 FQNNGV. Trimming left V 5 bases short and J 1 base short, with 11 bases between. This CDR3 reads CASSAVRPNTEAFF. The CDR3 region has the DNA TGTGCCAGCAGCGCCGTACGGCCGAACACTGAAGCTTTCTTT. Using reference TRBV11-2 and TRBJ1-1 for the parts outside the CDR3, the full variable domain is EAGVAQSPRYKIIEKRQSVAFWCNPISGHATLYWYQQILGQGPKLLIQFQNNGVVDDSQLPKDRFSAERLKGVDSTLKIQPAKLEDSAVYLCASSAVRPNTEAFFGQGTRLTVV.

The V gene is TRBV30, the J gene TRBJ2-7; D is unresolved. The CDR3 contains 13 residues. The V gene lost 2 bases and the J gene lost 8 bases, with 16 bases spanning the gap. Germline assignment: CDR1 GTSNPN and CDR2 SVGIG (reference sequence). CDR3 sequence (DNA): TGTGCCTGGAGTCCATATCCTCTCTATCAGCAGTACTTC. Translating gives CAWSPYPLYQQYF.

This clone was seen a handful of times. The rearrangement joins TRBV29-1 to TRBJ2-3; D is unresolved. Trimming pared 1 base from V and 5 bases from J, leaving 13 bases between. CDR3 size: 14 residues. The V gene's germline CDR1 is SQVTM and CDR2 ANQGSEA. Here the CDR3 reads CSVEVRPWEDTQYF. The CDR3 DNA reads TGCAGCGTTGAAGTTCGACCCTGGGAAGATACGCAGTATTTT.

The V call is TRBV10-3, the J call TRBJ1-2; 9 bases fit TRBD1. Germline assignment: CDR1 ENHRY and CDR2 SYGVKD. CDR3 length: 13 amino acids. The V gene end was trimmed by 10 bases and the J gene end by 8 bases; junction bases not matched to a gene: 11. In nucleotides, the CDR3 is TGTGCCAGCCAGGGACAGGGAAGCGGGGGCTACACCTTC. It codes for CASQGQGSGGYTF.

J is TRBJ2-7 and V is TRBV2; 8 bases fit TRBD2. Trimming at V came to 6 bases and at J to 3 bases, leaving 7 bases not matched to a gene. There are 14 residues in the CDR3. CDR1 SNHLY and CDR2 FYNNEI come from the germline V gene. The CDR3 region has the DNA TGTGCCAGCAGCCCACTAGCGGTCGTCTACGAGCAGTACTTC. Translating gives CASSPLAVVYEQYF. Filled out from reference TRBV2 and TRBJ2-7, the complete variable domain reads EPEVTQTPSHQVTQMGQEVILRCVPISNHLYFYWYRQILGQKVEFLVSFYNNEISEKSEIFDDQFSVERPDGSNFTLKIRSTKLEDSAMYFCASSPLAVVYEQYFGPGTRLTVT.

This chain connects TRBV11-2 to TRBJ2-1, with 16 bases fitting TRBD2. V was pared by 5 bases and J by 7 bases, with 11 bases of the junction left unmatched. Germline values: CDR1 SGHAT, CDR2 FQNNGV. CDR3 length: 18 residues. This CDR3 reads CASSGPGTSGGAENEQFF. In DNA, the CDR3 is TGTGCCAGCAGCGGTCCCGGGACTAGCGGGGGGGCTGAGAATGAGCAGTTCTTC. The complete variable domain, with remaining parts taken from reference TRBV11-2 and TRBJ2-1, reads EAGVAQSPRYKIIEKRQSVAFWCNPISGHATLYWYQQILGQGPKLLIQFQNNGVVDDSQLPKDRFSAERLKGVDSTLKIQPAKLEDSAVYLCASSGPGTSGGAENEQFFGPGTRLTVL.

As to this clone: Other DNA sequences in this specimen translate into the identical CDR3. The V and J genes are TRBV29-1 and TRBJ2-2; TRBD1 aligns across 8 bases. Germline lookup yields CDR1 SQVTM and CDR2 ANQGSEA. Trimming took 4 bases from V and 2 from J; bases not matched to a gene: 3. The CDR3 sequence is 14 residues long. CDR3 loop: CSVGGQANTGELFF. The CDR3 DNA is TGCAGCGTTGGGGGACAGGCTAACACCGGGGAGCTGTTTTTT.

Only one count was recorded for this clone. The chain recombines TRBV6-1 with TRBJ2-3; either TRBD1 or TRBD2 may supply D (5 bases each). The CDR3 contains 14 residues. Germline V gene lookup returns CDR1 MNHNS and CDR2 SASEGT. Trimming stripped 1 base from V and 2 bases from J, with 7 bases between. The CDR3 loop is CASSEVGTTDTQYF. The CDR3 DNA is TGTGCCAGCAGTGAAGTAGGGACCACAGATACGCAGTATTTT.

The chain uses TRBV2 and TRBJ1-4; no firm D call. CDR1 is SNHLY and CDR2 is FYNNEI in the germline V gene. The CDR3 consists of 13 residues. V shed 9 bases and J shed 4 bases, with 12 bases lying between them. The CDR3 loop reads CARTEGLNEKLFF. The CDR3 nucleotides read TGTGCCAGAACCGAAGGGCTTAATGAAAAACTGTTTTTT.

The rearrangement uses TRBV23-1 and TRBJ1-1, with TRBD1 matching 7 bases. TRBV23-1 is annotated as an ORF whose role is uncertain. The CDR3 extends over 16 amino acids. J was trimmed by 3 bases and V by 5 bases; bases with no gene match: 12. The DNA for the CDR3 is TGCGCCAGCAGTTTTACAGGGGTGAAGGTTGACACTGAAGCTTTCTTT. Translated: CASSFTGVKVDTEAFF.

V is TRBV6-4 and J is TRBJ2-5, with 9 bases that match TRBD2. Germline V gives CDR1 MRHNA, CDR2 SNTAGT. The CDR3 is made up of 17 amino acids. With 2 bases clipped from V and 1 base from J, the junction kept 8 bases outside the gene matches. In nucleotides, the CDR3 is TGTGCCAGCAGTGACAGGGGGGCGGGAGGGCCCCAAGAGACCCAGTACTTC. Residues: CASSDRGAGGPQETQYF.

This clone was observed a single time. Other DNA sequences in the sample encode the same CDR3. V is TRBV7-9 and J is TRBJ2-3, with a possible D match to TRBD2 (5 bases). Germline-derived CDR1 and CDR2 are SEHNR and FQNEAQ (reference sequence). Trimming took 1 base from V and 1 from J, leaving 9 bases between them. This CDR3 is built from 15 residues. CDR3 sequence (DNA): TGTGCCAGCAGCTTAGGGGGTAGCGGCACAGATACGCAGTATTTT. Protein: CASSLGGSGTDTQYF.

V usage is TRBV6-1 and J usage is TRBJ1-2; D is unclear. Trimming left V 0 bases short and J 1 base short, with 9 bases between. The germline V gene has CDR1 MNHNS and CDR2 SASEGT. The CDR3 has 15 residues. CDR3 in amino acids: CASSEASPVNYGYTF. The CDR3, as DNA: TGTGCCAGCAGTGAAGCGAGTCCAGTTAACTATGGCTACACCTTC.

The chain is built from TRBV12-5 and TRBJ1-4, with TRBD1 matching over 9 bases. In germline, CDR1 is LGHNT, CDR2 FRNRAP. V was clipped by 2 bases and J by 8 bases; unmatched bases: 15. The CDR3 covers 18 residues. The CDR3 loop is CASGLTVDRGLRREKLFF. For the CDR3, the DNA is TGTGCTAGTGGTTTGACGGTGGACAGGGGCCTGCGCCGCGAAAAACTGTTTTTT.

This chain uses TRBV30 with TRBJ2-2; no clear D. V shed 0 bases and J shed 5 bases, with 4 bases lying between them. The CDR3 is 12 amino acids. CDR1 and CDR2 (germline): GTSNPN, SVGIG (reference sequence). CDR3 DNA sequence: TGTGCCTGGAGTGTGTGGACCGGGGAGCTGTTTTTT. Its translation: CAWSVWTGELFF.

This chain connects TRBV6-4 to TRBJ1-1; the D gene is possibly TRBD1 (5 bases). V dropped 2 bases and J dropped 9 bases, with 10 bases sitting between them. The length of the CDR3 is 12 residues. CDR1 MRHNA and CDR2 SNTAGT come from the germline V gene. The CDR3 DNA reads as TGTGCCAGCAGTGACGGGGACCGGAAAGCTTTCTTT. Its translation: CASSDGDRKAFF.

This clone occurred a few times. The V call is TRBV7-9, the J call TRBJ2-5; TRBD2 matches 8 bases. J was trimmed by 3 bases and V by 1 base; bases with no gene match: 10. The germline CDR1 and CDR2 sequences are SEHNR and FQNEAQ (reference sequence). The CDR3 sequence is 17 residues long. The CDR3 DNA is TGTGCCAGCAGCTTAGGTGGAACTAGCGGTCTAGAAGAGACCCAGTACTTC. It codes for CASSLGGTSGLEETQYF.

The chain recombines TRBV7-2 with TRBJ2-7; 15 positions agree with TRBD2. V shed 5 bases, J shed 12 bases, and the junction held 8 bases outside the gene matches. Germline CDR1 SGHTA, CDR2 FQGNSA. The CDR3 sequence is 14 residues long. CDR3 amino acids: CASSPRGTSGGMYF. Here the CDR3 DNA reads TGTGCCAGCAGCCCGCGGGGGACTAGCGGGGGGATGTACTTC.